These 32 T cell receptor beta chains came from one sample sequenced in a study of CD8+ T cells in alopecia areata. Following extraction, RNA underwent reverse transcription to cDNA, which served as the sequencing template. Profiled with immunoSEQ multiplex PCR; TCRdb holds only in-frame clones, not every one. The sample has 85,000 to 95,000 clones, about 70% seen once. Sample treatment: oral pan-JAK inhibitor, 5-10 mg twice daily. The sequencing used CD8+ T cells sorted from blood, collected around week 42, from a patient treated with tofacitinib. These receptors were collected from a human donor with alopecia areata.

This sequence joins TRBV7-9 and TRBJ1-5; D not certain. This CDR3 is 15 amino acids long. The germline CDR1 and CDR2 sequences are SEHNR and FQNEAQ (reference sequence). Trimming removed 5 bases from V and 5 bases from J, with 16 bases in between. CDR3 bases: TGTGCCAGCAGCCCGGACGCGGGGAGAGATCAGCCCCAGCATTTT. Translating gives CASSPDAGRDQPQHF.

This chain uses TRBV7-3 with TRBJ2-5; D call uncertain. CDR1 is SGHTA and CDR2 is FQGTGA in the germline V gene. V was clipped by 3 bases and J by 5 bases, with 10 bases between them. This CDR3 has 13 residues. The CDR3 bases are TGTGCCAGCAGCTTCCTGCTCGGGGAGACCCAGTACTTC. Its protein product is CASSFLLGETQYF.

This clone occurred a few times. The chain carries TRBV29-1 and TRBJ2-1, with 8 bases fitting TRBD2. Germline V gives CDR1 SQVTM, CDR2 ANQGSEA. The J segment lost 8 bases and the V segment lost 5 bases, leaving 8 bases of the junction unmatched. This CDR3 spans 13 amino acids. In DNA form, the CDR3 reads TGCAGCGTTACCCTTGGGACTAGGTATGAGCAGTTCTTC. It specifies CSVTLGTRYEQFF.

V usage is TRBV12-5 and J usage is TRBJ1-1, with 7 bases aligning to TRBD1. Looked up from germline, CDR1 is LGHNT and CDR2 is FRNRAP. V was pared by 1 base and J by 0 bases, with 2 bases of the junction left unmatched. CDR3 size: 15 residues. Written as DNA, the CDR3 is TGTGCTAGTGGTTTGGCACAGGGGATGAACACTGAAGCTTTCTTT. Amino acid sequence: CASGLAQGMNTEAFF.

The J gene is TRBJ2-7, the V gene TRBV4-1; tentatively, D is TRBD2 (5 bases). V lost 1 base to trimming and J lost 1 base, with 11 bases between them. CDR1 and CDR2 (germline): MGHRA, YSYEKL. This CDR3 has 15 amino acids. The chain's CDR3 is CASSQVPGESYEQYF. CDR3 coding DNA: TGCGCCAGCAGCCAAGTGCCCGGGGAGTCCTACGAGCAGTACTTC.

The J gene is TRBJ2-1, the V gene TRBV4-3; unclear D gene. Germline V CDR1 and CDR2: LGHNA, YSLEER. This CDR3 region has 16 residues. V shed 0 bases and J shed 3 bases, with 12 bases lying between them. The CDR3 DNA reads TGCGCCAGCAGCCAAGATGGGCAGTTCGGCTACAATGAGCAGTTCTTC. Its protein is CASSQDGQFGYNEQFF.

The V and J genes are TRBV11-3 and TRBJ1-1; D is uncertain. Germline lookup yields CDR1 SGHNT and CDR2 YENEEA. CDR3 length equals 13 residues. Trimming pared 5 bases from V and 1 base from J, leaving 8 bases between. The chain's CDR3 is CASSPNRNTEAFF. CDR3 bases: TGTGCCAGCAGCCCTAATAGGAACACTGAAGCTTTCTTT.

The V and J genes are TRBV29-1 and TRBJ2-7; no clear D. V was shortened by 1 base and J by 0 bases, with 16 bases between the two germline ends. The CDR3 loop spans 16 amino acids. The V gene's germline CDR1 is SQVTM and CDR2 ANQGSEA. CDR3 sequence: CSVEVGSGLSSYEQYF. The CDR3 nucleotides read TGCAGCGTTGAAGTAGGATCCGGATTGAGCTCCTACGAGCAGTACTTC.

V gene TRBV2 combines with J gene TRBJ2-3; D possibly matches TRBD1 or TRBD2 (5 bases each). This CDR3 is 16 amino acids long. V lost 3 bases, J lost 4 bases, and 17 bases lay in between. CDR1 SNHLY and CDR2 FYNNEI come from the germline V gene. The CDR3 DNA reads TGTGCCAGCAGTGATTTAGTGGGGACCGACTCAGATACGCAGTATTTT. Protein sequence: CASSDLVGTDSDTQYF.

The V gene is TRBV4-3, the J gene TRBJ1-2, with 7 bases fitting TRBD1. Trimming cost V 2 bases and J 6 bases; bases outside gene matches: 3. Germline V gene sequence: CDR1 LGHNA, CDR2 YSLEER. The CDR3 loop spans 13 amino acids. The DNA for the CDR3 is TGCGCCAGCAGCCAACGACAGGGAGATGGCTACACCTTC. Amino acid sequence: CASSQRQGDGYTF.

The chain recombines TRBV7-9 with TRBJ1-1; a possible D gene is TRBD1 (5 bases). There are 16 residues in the CDR3. The germline gives CDR1 SEHNR, CDR2 FQNEAQ (reference sequence). V was clipped by 5 bases and J by 0 bases, with 16 bases between them. The CDR3 reads CASSPRGGAVNTEAFF. The CDR3 coding sequence is TGTGCCAGCAGCCCGCGGGGAGGGGCTGTGAACACTGAAGCTTTCTTT.

The genes are TRBV25-1 and TRBJ1-1, with 10 bases fitting TRBD1. V gave up 5 bases and J gave up 4 bases; unmatched junction bases: 4. The germline gives CDR1 MGHDK, CDR2 SYGVNS. The CDR3 length is 14 residues. The CDR3 nucleotides read TGTGCCAGCAGTAGGACAGGGGGTAGCACTGAAGCTTTCTTT. Its translation is CASSRTGGSTEAFF.

The V call is TRBV11-2, the J call TRBJ2-1; D might be TRBD1 (6 bases). Germline CDR1 is SGHAT and CDR2 is FQNNGV. The CDR3 is 13 amino acids. The V end was cut by 1 base, the J end by 10 bases, with 11 bases between. This CDR3 reads CASSLVSTGEQFF. The CDR3 bases are TGTGCCAGCAGCTTAGTGAGTACAGGGGAGCAGTTCTTC.

This clone appeared a single time. This rearrangement joins TRBV27 to TRBJ2-3; the match to TRBD2 covers 9 bases. J lost 2 bases, V lost 4 bases, and 10 bases had no gene match. The length of the CDR3 is 17 residues. Germline CDR1 MNHEY, CDR2 SMNVEV (reference sequence). The CDR3 region is CASSWVSSGGITDTQYF. The CDR3 DNA sequence: TGTGCCAGCAGTTGGGTTTCAAGCGGGGGGATCACAGATACGCAGTATTTT.

This clone was detected once. The chain employs TRBV11-2 and TRBJ1-4; 8 bases align to TRBD1. The CDR3 runs to 15 residues. CDR1 and CDR2 from the germline V gene are SGHAT and FQNNGV. V lost 6 bases, J lost 8 bases, and 11 bases stayed unmatched. The CDR3 DNA is TGTGCCAGCAGGAACCAGGGGGCAGTCAACGAAAAACTGTTTTTT. It yields the protein CASRNQGAVNEKLFF.

The chain joins TRBV19 to TRBJ1-5; D is ambiguous. V dropped 1 base and J dropped 0 bases, with 7 bases sitting between them. This CDR3 has 15 amino acids. Per the germline V gene, CDR1 is LNHDA and CDR2 is SQIVND (reference sequence). The DNA of the CDR3 is TGTGCCAGTAGTATAGGGCCAAATAGCAATCAGCCCCAGCATTTT. The encoded protein is CASSIGPNSNQPQHF.

The V gene is TRBV29-1, the J gene TRBJ2-7, with D unresolved. V was clipped by 2 bases and J by 9 bases, with 17 bases between them. CDR1 is SQVTM and CDR2 is ANQGSEA in the germline V gene. CDR3 size: 13 residues. CDR3 region: CSVELRGRYGQYF. The CDR3 DNA is TGCAGCGTTGAACTCCGCGGTCGTTATGGGCAGTACTTC.

The rearrangement joins TRBV7-9 to TRBJ1-1; D remains unclear. The CDR3 is 14 residues long. Germline CDR1 is SEHNR and CDR2 is FQNEAQ (reference sequence). Between the trimmed V and J ends, which lost 4 bases and 5 bases, there was a span of 14 bases. The CDR3 spells CASSSTLEETEAFF. The DNA for the CDR3 is TGTGCCAGCAGCTCGACACTAGAGGAGACTGAAGCTTTCTTT.

This chain connects TRBV29-1 to TRBJ1-1; D unclear. The CDR3 has 12 amino acids. Germline V gene sequence: CDR1 SQVTM, CDR2 ANQGSEA. Trimming pared 4 bases from V and 11 bases from J, leaving 17 bases between. The chain's CDR3 is CSVVEGSTVAFF. The DNA of the CDR3 is TGCAGCGTTGTTGAAGGCAGCACGGTGGCTTTCTTT.

The chain uses TRBV6-4 and TRBJ2-3; 9 nucleotides agree with TRBD2. V lost 9 bases, J lost 1 base, and 5 bases stayed unmatched. Germline V gene sequence: CDR1 MRHNA, CDR2 SNTAGT. The CDR3 is 14 amino acids. The CDR3 sequence: CARKTSGRTDTQYF. In DNA, the CDR3 is TGTGCCAGAAAGACTAGCGGACGCACAGATACGCAGTATTTT.

This clone was counted a few times. The chain uses TRBV29-1 and TRBJ1-1; 8 bases are a match to TRBD1. CDR1 is SQVTM, CDR2 ANQGSEA, per germline. The trim removed 6 bases at V and 8 bases at J, leaving 8 bases unmatched. CDR3 length: 12 residues. In DNA, the CDR3 is TGCAGCGTAAGACAGGGGTTGCCCGAAGCTTTCTTT. It codes for CSVRQGLPEAFF.

V is TRBV5-1 and J is TRBJ2-7; D remains unclear. Per the germline V gene, CDR1 is SGHRS and CDR2 is YFSETQ. The CDR3 loop spans 13 amino acids. The V end lost 0 bases, the J end lost 5 bases, and 9 bases lay between the germline ends. DNA of the CDR3: TGCGCCAGCAGCTTGGGGGCATCGGACGAGCAGTACTTC. This codes for CASSLGASDEQYF.

This clone was seen a single time. The V call is TRBV2, the J call TRBJ1-5; 9 bases line up with TRBD1. Germline lookup yields CDR1 SNHLY and CDR2 FYNNEI. Unmatched junction bases numbered 7, after V lost 7 bases and J lost 3 bases. This CDR3 is 15 amino acids long. The CDR3 sequence is CASKKDRGPNQPQHF. DNA of the CDR3: TGTGCCAGCAAGAAGGACAGGGGACCCAATCAGCCCCAGCATTTT.

This rearrangement joins TRBV7-2 to TRBJ1-5, with 9 bases fitting TRBD1. Germline trimming cut 5 bases from V and 3 bases from J; bases unmatched to any gene: 8. The V gene's germline CDR1 is SGHTA and CDR2 FQGNSA. This CDR3 contains 16 residues. CDR3 residues: CASSHRTGAINQPQHF. The CDR3 nucleotides read TGTGCCAGCAGCCACCGGACAGGGGCGATCAATCAGCCCCAGCATTTT.

This clone came up once. This chain connects TRBV13 to TRBJ2-5; D may be TRBD2 (6 bases). Trimming took 5 bases from V and 1 from J, leaving 11 bases between them. The germline CDR1 and CDR2 sequences are PRHDT and FYEKMQ (reference sequence). The CDR3 is made up of 14 amino acids. The chain's CDR3 is CASSPGDFQETQYF. CDR3 nucleotides: TGTGCCAGCAGCCCCGGGGACTTCCAAGAGACCCAGTACTTC.

The genes are TRBV27 and TRBJ2-2; D is perhaps TRBD2 (6 bases). The CDR3 spans 14 residues. Germline V gene sequence: CDR1 MNHEY, CDR2 SMNVEV (reference sequence). V was trimmed by 10 bases and J by 4 bases, leaving 16 bases between them. The CDR3, as DNA: TGTGCCACCACGGGACTGCCACTCACCGGGGAGCTGTTTTTT. Amino acid sequence: CATTGLPLTGELFF.

The chain combines TRBV12-5 with TRBJ2-7, with D unresolved. Germline CDR1 and CDR2: LGHNT and FRNRAP. The V and J ends lost 5 bases and 3 bases respectively, with 5 bases between them. The CDR3 sequence is 11 residues long. In DNA form, the CDR3 reads TGTGCTAGTGGTGACCACTACGAGCAGTACTTC. Translation gives CASGDHYEQYF. The full variable domain, completed using reference TRBV12-5 and TRBJ2-7, is DARVTQTPRHKVTEMGQEVTMRCQPILGHNTVFWYRQTMMQGLELLAYFRNRAPLDDSGMPKDRFSAEMPDATLATLKIQPSEPRDSAVYFCASGDHYEQYFGPGTRLTVT.

V is TRBV10-2 and J is TRBJ1-1, with D perhaps matching TRBD1 (5 bases). V was trimmed by 6 bases and J by 10 bases, leaving 18 bases between them. CDR3 length equals 13 residues. Per germline, CDR1 WSHSY and CDR2 SAAADI. CDR3 in amino acids: CASSANPGIGAFF. The CDR3 DNA reads TGCGCCAGCAGCGCGAACCCAGGGATTGGAGCTTTCTTT.

V and J are TRBV11-2 and TRBJ2-7; TRBD1 matches at 11 bases. CDR1 and CDR2 (germline): SGHAT, FQNNGV. The trim removed 5 bases at V and 2 bases at J, leaving 2 bases unmatched. This CDR3 spans 14 amino acids. The chain's CDR3 is CASSPGQGAYEQYF. CDR3 in DNA: TGTGCCAGCAGCCCGGGACAGGGGGCCTACGAGCAGTACTTC.

This clone was observed at least ten times. V and J are TRBV5-8 and TRBJ2-6, with D perhaps being TRBD1 or TRBD2 (5 bases each). V was pared by 7 bases and J by 0 bases, with 17 bases between. Per germline, CDR1 SGHTS and CDR2 YDEGEE. This CDR3 spans 17 amino acids. CDR3: CASVGRDPFSGANVLTF. The CDR3, as DNA: TGTGCCAGCGTAGGCAGGGACCCTTTCTCTGGGGCCAACGTCCTGACTTTC.

This clone was seen more than once but under ten times. V is TRBV13 and J is TRBJ2-7; D assignment may be TRBD1 or TRBD2 (6 bases each). This CDR3 comprises 14 residues. CDR1 is PRHDT and CDR2 is FYEKMQ in the germline V gene (reference sequence). Trimming removed 5 bases at V and 4 bases at J, with 15 bases between. CDR3 coding DNA: TGTGCCAGCAGCACACTAGCAGGGGTGTACGAGCAGTACTTC. Protein sequence: CASSTLAGVYEQYF. Complete variable domain (other parts from reference TRBV13 and TRBJ2-7): AAGVIQSPRHLIKEKRETATLKCYPIPRHDTVYWYQQGPGQDPQFLISFYEKMQSDKGSIPDRFSAQQFSDYHSELNMSSLELGDSALYFCASSTLAGVYEQYFGPGTRLTVT.

The count of this clone is one. This chain uses TRBV28 with TRBJ1-2; weak D call: TRBD1 (5 bases). The CDR3 sequence is 17 residues long. Trimming left V 7 bases short and J 0 bases short, with 21 bases between. Per the germline V gene, CDR1 is MDHEN and CDR2 is SYDVKM. Here the CDR3 DNA reads TGTGCCAGCAACACTCTGCGGGGGGAATGGGCTAACTATGGCTACACCTTC. Translation: CASNTLRGEWANYGYTF.